The 16 T cell receptor beta chains given below trace back to one sample, sequenced in a study of T cell repertoires in cytomegalovirus infection. Each CDR3 protein gets one entry after TCRdb re-called the reads with MiXCR. Among about 230,000 distinct CDR3 sequences listed, about 7% were seen once. The specimen was PBMCs. The source of these receptors is a human donor in good health (CMV status not recorded). Some clones in this sample may be carry-over from other donors' samples.

This clonotype was detected many times. The gene calls are TRBV30 and TRBJ1-1; D uncertain. V lost 1 base, J lost 2 bases, and 14 bases lay in between. The CDR3 contains 15 residues. CDR1 is GTSNPN and CDR2 is SVGIG in the germline V gene (reference sequence). The chain's CDR3 is CAWSGPNSPNTEAFF. In DNA, the CDR3 is TGTGCCTGGAGTGGTCCGAACAGCCCAAACACTGAAGCTTTCTTT.

This clonotype was detected ten times or more. V gene TRBV23-1 combines with J gene TRBJ2-3, with a tentative D call TRBD2 (6 bases). TRBV23-1 has ORF status, its function being uncertain. Trimming removed 5 bases at V and 7 bases at J, with 13 bases between. CDR3 size: 13 residues. The CDR3 DNA follows: TGCGCCAGCAGTGGGGGGAGAGGCTATACGCAGTATTTT. Protein product: CASSGGRGYTQYF.

This clonotype appeared many times. The chain joins TRBV5-1 to TRBJ1-1, with 9 nucleotides matching TRBD1. From germline, CDR1 is SGHRS and CDR2 YFSETQ. This CDR3 is 14 amino acids long. The ends lost 4 bases at V and 4 bases at J; junction bases unmatched: 5. CDR3 DNA: TGCGCCAGCAGCCTTGGACAGGGGATCACTGAAGCTTTCTTT. Its translation: CASSLGQGITEAFF. The whole variable domain, filled in from reference TRBV5-1 and TRBJ1-1, reads KAGVTQTPRYLIKTRGQQVTLSCSPISGHRSVSWYQQTPGQGLQFLFEYFSETQRNKGNFPGRFSGRQFSNSRSEMNVSTLELGDSALYLCASSLGQGITEAFFGQGTRLTVV.

Many counts were recorded for this clonotype. The chain uses TRBV10-3 and TRBJ2-5; the D gene is possibly TRBD1 (5 bases). This CDR3 contains 16 residues. The germline V gene encodes CDR1 ENHRY and CDR2 SYGVKD. V dropped 3 bases and J dropped 4 bases, with 18 bases sitting between them. In DNA form, the CDR3 reads TGTGCCATCAGTGACCAAGCGATAGGGGCGAGAGAGACCCAGTACTTC. As protein: CAISDQAIGARETQYF.

The sample holds many counts of this clonotype. This chain uses TRBV3-1 with TRBJ2-2, with 10 nucleotides matching TRBD2. The CDR3 totals 16 residues. Looked up from germline, CDR1 is LGHDT and CDR2 is YNNKEL (reference sequence). V was clipped by 4 bases and J by 1 base; unmatched bases: 3. The CDR3: CASSPSGGVNTGELFF. In DNA, the CDR3 is TGTGCCAGCAGCCCTAGCGGGGGAGTGAACACCGGGGAGCTGTTTTTT.

The table lists this clonotype with many counts. The gene calls are TRBV7-2 and TRBJ2-7, with D possibly being TRBD1 or TRBD2 (7 bases each). V lost 4 bases and J 1 base, leaving 20 bases between the germline ends. The CDR3 runs 17 residues. Germline CDR1 SGHTA, CDR2 FQGNSA. Here the CDR3 reads CASSSQGGTMFSYEQYF. DNA for the CDR3: TGTGCCAGCAGCTCCCAGGGGGGGACAATGTTTTCCTACGAGCAGTACTTC. The complete variable domain, with remaining parts taken from reference TRBV7-2 and TRBJ2-7, reads GAGVSQSPSNKVTEKGKDVELRCDPISGHTALYWYRQSLGQGLEFLIYFQGNSAPDKSGLPSDRFSAERTGGSVSTLTIQRTQQEDSAVYLCASSSQGGTMFSYEQYFGPGTRLTVT.

The sample holds many counts of this clonotype. The V and J genes are TRBV29-1 and TRBJ1-2; the D is unclear. The germline CDR1 and CDR2 sequences are SQVTM and ANQGSEA. The CDR3 spans 16 residues. CDR3 nucleotides: TGCAGTGCTTTGGCTTTGGCCTGGGGAGAGAGTTATGGCTACACCTTC. Translated: CSALALAWGESYGYTF. Looking up the rest from reference TRBV29-1 and TRBJ1-2 gives the full variable domain: SAVISQKPSRDICQRGTSLTIQCQVDSQVTMMFWYRQQPGQSLTLIATANQGSEATYESGFVIDKFPISRPNLTFSTLTVSNMSPEDSSIYLCSALALAWGESYGYTFGSGTRLTVV.

This chain links TRBV5-5 with TRBJ1-5; D is possibly TRBD1 (6 bases). CDR3 length: 14 residues. The ends were cut back, 4 bases at V and 3 bases at J, with 11 bases in the middle. Germline CDR1 reads SGHKS; CDR2 reads YYEKEE (reference sequence). The CDR3 sequence is CASSLGGHNQPQHF. The DNA for the CDR3 is TGTGCCAGCAGCCTGGGGGGACACAATCAGCCCCAGCATTTT.

Ten or more counts support this clonotype. The V gene is TRBV4-3, the J gene TRBJ2-3; either TRBD1 or TRBD2 may supply D (6 bases each). V was pared by 5 bases and J by 8 bases, with 14 bases between. The CDR3 sequence is 13 residues long. Germline V gene sequence: CDR1 LGHNA, CDR2 YSLEER. DNA for the CDR3: TGCGCCAGCAGCGAGGGGGGCGCCGGTACGCAGTATTTT. It codes for CASSEGGAGTQYF.

There are many counts of this clonotype. The V call is TRBV28, the J call TRBJ2-6; tentatively, D is TRBD1 (6 bases). The CDR3 spans 16 residues. Germline lookup yields CDR1 MDHEN and CDR2 SYDVKM. V dropped 10 bases and J dropped 4 bases, with 20 bases sitting between them. The DNA for the CDR3 is TGTGCCACTAGGCAGGGGCGCTCATCCGGGGCCAACGTCCTGACTTTC. It specifies CATRQGRSSGANVLTF.

This clonotype was seen at least ten times. The rearrangement uses TRBV5-1 and TRBJ1-1, with 9 bases that match TRBD1. Germline V gene lookup returns CDR1 SGHRS and CDR2 YFSETQ. V trimming: 0 bases; J trimming: 10 bases; junction bases outside the gene matches: 7. The CDR3 runs to 14 residues. The CDR3 coding sequence is TGCGCCAGCAGCTTGGCACAGGGGGCTAATTTAGCTTTCTTT. Amino acid sequence: CASSLAQGANLAFF.

This clonotype has at least ten counts. This rearrangement joins TRBV7-2 to TRBJ2-7; no reliable D call. The V gene lost 4 bases and the J gene lost 0 bases, with 4 bases spanning the gap. Germline-derived CDR1 and CDR2 are SGHTA and FQGNSA. CDR3 length equals 12 residues. Written as DNA, the CDR3 is TGTGCCAGCAGCTCCACCTCCTACGAGCAGTACTTC. This sequence encodes CASSSTSYEQYF. The complete variable domain, with remaining parts taken from reference TRBV7-2 and TRBJ2-7, reads GAGVSQSPSNKVTEKGKDVELRCDPISGHTALYWYRQSLGQGLEFLIYFQGNSAPDKSGLPSDRFSAERTGGSVSTLTIQRTQQEDSAVYLCASSSTSYEQYFGPGTRLTVT.

This clonotype was recorded many times. The chain couples TRBV5-1 to TRBJ2-5; 7 bases map to TRBD2. The length of the CDR3 is 13 residues. The germline V gene has CDR1 SGHRS and CDR2 YFSETQ. V was clipped by 3 bases and J by 5 bases; unmatched bases: 4. CDR3: CASSYGLDETQYF. The CDR3 coding sequence is TGCGCCAGCAGCTACGGACTAGACGAGACCCAGTACTTC.

The sample holds many counts of this clonotype. V gene TRBV6-2 or TRBV6-3 combines with J gene TRBJ1-1; D may be TRBD1 (6 bases). This CDR3 region has 14 residues. V lost 2 bases, J lost 8 bases, and 15 bases lay in between. Germline V gene data show CDR1 as MNHEY and CDR2 as SVGEGT. The CDR3 sequence: CASSYGGRIPEAFF. The CDR3 DNA follows: TGTGCCAGCAGTTACGGGGGGCGGATTCCGGAAGCTTTCTTT.

In its sample, this clonotype was seen many times. V usage is TRBV6-1 and J usage is TRBJ1-3; no definite D call. Trimming pared 6 bases from V and 6 bases from J, leaving 18 bases between. The germline V gene has CDR1 MNHNS and CDR2 SASEGT. The CDR3 is made up of 15 amino acids. The CDR3 here is CASRIGGLSENTIYF. DNA of the CDR3: TGTGCCAGCAGGATTGGAGGGCTCTCCGAAAACACCATATATTTT.

This clonotype has just a few counts. The chain recombines TRBV3-1 with TRBJ2-5; D call uncertain. Germline V gene sequence: CDR1 LGHDT, CDR2 YNNKEL (reference sequence). The CDR3 extends over 15 amino acids. Trimming took 5 bases from V and 6 from J, leaving 19 bases between them. The CDR3 reads CASSSWEGFTQTQYF. In DNA form, the CDR3 reads TGTGCCAGCAGCTCCTGGGAAGGATTCACCCAGACCCAGTACTTC.